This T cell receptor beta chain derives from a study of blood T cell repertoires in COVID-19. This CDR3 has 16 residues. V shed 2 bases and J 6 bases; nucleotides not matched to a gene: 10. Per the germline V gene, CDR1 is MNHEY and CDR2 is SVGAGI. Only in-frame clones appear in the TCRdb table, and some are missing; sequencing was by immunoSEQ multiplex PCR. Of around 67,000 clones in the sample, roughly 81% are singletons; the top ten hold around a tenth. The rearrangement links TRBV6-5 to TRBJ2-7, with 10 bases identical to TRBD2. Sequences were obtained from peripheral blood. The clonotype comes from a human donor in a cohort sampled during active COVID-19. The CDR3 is CASSYMSSGSGGEQYF. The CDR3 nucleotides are TGTGCCAGCAGTTACATGTCTAGCGGGAGTGGTGGCGAGCAGTACTTC.